Below, 14 T cell receptor beta chains from the same sample are listed, as sequenced in a study of shared clonotypes between healthy human individuals. Measured with immunoSEQ multiplex PCR; TCRdb has only the in-frame clones, and not every one. The sample gives about 1.1 million clones, 70% to 85% of which show up once; over 0.8% is in the top ten. The specimen was memory CD4+ T cells from PBMCs. Subset: CD45RA-negative fraction. The receptors were sampled from a man in his late teens or twenties in good health. Some clones in this sample may be carry-over from other donors' samples.

The V and J genes are TRBV6-5 and TRBJ1-2; D remains unclear. Germline CDR1 is MNHEY and CDR2 is SVGAGI. Trimming removed 5 bases at V and 3 bases at J, with 13 bases between. The CDR3 extends over 14 amino acids. CDR3 protein: CASSTRVGDYGYTF. In DNA, the CDR3 is TGTGCCAGCAGTACCCGTGTCGGTGACTATGGCTACACCTTC.

As concerns this clone: This may be a read error, as it is one base from a much larger clone. The chain uses TRBV14 and TRBJ1-1; D not certain. Trimming removed 3 bases at V and 3 bases at J, with 5 bases between. Looked up from germline, CDR1 is SGHDN and CDR2 is FVKESK. The CDR3 sequence is 12 residues long. CDR3 sequence reads: CASSQTDTEAFF. For the CDR3, the DNA is TGTGCCAGCAGCCAGACTGACACTGAAGCTTTCTTT.

The chain combines TRBV5-1 with TRBJ2-1; 8 nucleotides align to TRBD2. This CDR3 spans 16 amino acids. Germline trimming cut 4 bases from V and 0 bases from J; bases unmatched to any gene: 6. Per the germline V gene, CDR1 is SGHRS and CDR2 is YFSETQ. CDR3 nucleotides: TGCGCCAGCAGCCCCCCACTAGCGGCCTCCTACAATGAGCAGTTCTTC. It is translated as CASSPPLAASYNEQFF.

The chain uses TRBV5-1 and TRBJ1-4, with 7 bases that match TRBD1. V was pared by 4 bases and J by 7 bases, with 7 bases of the junction left unmatched. Germline V gene sequence: CDR1 SGHRS, CDR2 YFSETQ. This CDR3 has 14 residues. CDR3 nucleotide sequence: TGCGCCAGCAGCCCACAGGGGCCTAGTGAAAAACTGTTTTTT. This encodes CASSPQGPSEKLFF.

This clone is a singleton in its sample. The CDR3 DNA follows: TGTGCCAGCAGGCCAGGGCTGGAAGGAAACACCATATATTTT. Translated, it gives CASRPGLEGNTIYF. The genes are TRBV6-5 and TRBJ1-3, with a tentative D call TRBD1 (5 bases). This CDR3 contains 14 residues. Trimming removed 6 bases at V and 4 bases at J, with 13 bases between. The germline gives CDR1 MNHEY, CDR2 SVGAGI.

This sequence joins TRBV7-9 and TRBJ1-3; 8 bases align to TRBD1. Germline loops: CDR1 SEHNR, CDR2 FQNEAQ (reference sequence). V lost 3 bases and J lost 3; bases outside the gene matches: 13. The CDR3 is 18 residues long. The CDR3: CASSFGQGRAGGGNTIYF. CDR3 bases: TGTGCCAGCAGCTTTGGACAGGGTCGGGCAGGAGGTGGAAACACCATATATTTT.

The V gene is TRBV7-8, the J gene TRBJ1-2, with D unclear. V was clipped by 4 bases and J by 4 bases, with 13 bases between them. Germline V gene data show CDR1 as SGHVS and CDR2 as FQNEAQ. The length of the CDR3 is 14 residues. CDR3 loop: CASSSMKLPYGYTF. The CDR3 region has the DNA TGTGCCAGCAGCTCTATGAAGTTACCCTATGGCTACACCTTC.

This chain links TRBV5-4 with TRBJ2-5; D unresolved. Germline V gene data show CDR1 as SGHNT and CDR2 as YYREEE (reference sequence). With 1 base removed from V and 3 bases from J, the gap between germline ends came to 7 bases. The CDR3 covers 13 residues. CDR3 protein: CASSLWAEETQYF. Here the CDR3 DNA reads TGTGCCAGCAGCTTGTGGGCGGAAGAGACCCAGTACTTC.

V and J are TRBV10-1 and TRBJ2-1, with D possibly matching TRBD2 (6 bases). From germline, CDR1 is WNHNN and CDR2 SYGVQD (reference sequence). This CDR3 has 14 residues. With 2 bases removed from V and 8 bases from J, the gap between germline ends came to 13 bases. Here the CDR3 reads CASSEATSSHEQFF. As DNA, the CDR3 is TGCGCCAGCAGTGAGGCCACTAGCTCACATGAGCAGTTCTTC.

The chain uses TRBV15 and TRBJ1-4, with D unclear. The V and J ends lost 7 bases and 8 bases respectively, with 14 bases between them. This CDR3 contains 13 residues. Looked up from germline, CDR1 is LNHNV and CDR2 is YYDKDF (reference sequence). DNA for the CDR3: TGTGCCACCATGAGCCGGGGAGAAGAAAAACTGTTTTTT. Amino acids: CATMSRGEEKLFF. Drawing the rest from reference TRBV15 and TRBJ1-4, the complete variable domain is DAMVIQNPRYQVTQFGKPVTLSCSQTLNHNVMYWYQQKSSQAPKLLFHYYDKDFNNEADTPDNFQSRRPNTSFCFLDIRSPGLGDTAMYLCATMSRGEEKLFFGSGTQLSVL.

The genes are TRBV7-9 and TRBJ2-1; TRBD2 matches 14 bases. Germline lookup yields CDR1 SEHNR and CDR2 FQNEAQ (reference sequence). The CDR3 length is 14 residues. With V trimmed by 6 bases and J by 10 bases, 5 bases remained unmatched. The CDR3 DNA reads as TGTGCCAGCAGGCCGGGACTAGCGGGGGAAGAGCAGTTCTTC. Translating gives CASRPGLAGEEQFF.

This clone was seen a handful of times. Other DNA sequences from this sample encode an identical CDR3 as well. The V call is TRBV6-1, the J call TRBJ2-7, with no clear D. CDR3 length equals 14 residues. CDR1 is MNHNS and CDR2 is SASEGT in the germline V gene. V lost 1 base, J lost 0 bases, and 7 bases lay in between. The CDR3 protein is CASSEEPVSYEQYF. In DNA, the CDR3 is TGTGCCAGCAGTGAAGAGCCCGTCTCCTACGAGCAGTACTTC.

The rearrangement uses TRBV29-1 and TRBJ1-2; D is undetermined. Trimming took off 4 bases at V and 6 bases at J, with 15 bases between the two ends. CDR1 and CDR2 (germline): SQVTM, ANQGSEA. The CDR3 spans 13 residues. CDR3 nucleotide sequence: TGCAGCGTTGGACTTCGGCCTGGGGATGGCTACACCTTC. Its protein product is CSVGLRPGDGYTF.

The chain couples TRBV28 to TRBJ2-7, with a tentative D call TRBD1 (6 bases). Trimming took off 1 base at V and 6 bases at J, with 13 bases between the two ends. The germline V gene has CDR1 MDHEN and CDR2 SYDVKM. The CDR3 sequence is 14 residues long. In DNA form, the CDR3 reads TGTGCCAGCAGTTTATCTAGTTTAGGGGGCGAGCAGTACTTC. It translates to CASSLSSLGGEQYF.